The 20 T cell receptor beta chains below all came from one sample that was sequenced in a study of T-cell memory formation after mild COVID-19. TCRdb ran MiXCR on the 5' RACE reads and lists one entry per CDR3 protein. This sample has about 210,000 distinct CDR3 sequences, with 10% found just once. Sequences were obtained from PBMCs or a T cell subset sorted from them (not recorded which). These receptors were obtained from a man aged 18 to 35 who had mild COVID-19 (a few samples of this study predate the infection). Cell type and time point are not known.

This clonotype was counted a few times. The chain links TRBV5-1 to TRBJ2-5; D assignment may be TRBD1 or TRBD2 (5 bases each). CDR3 length: 13 residues. V was pared by 0 bases and J by 6 bases, with 9 bases between. Germline CDR1 reads SGHRS; CDR2 reads YFSETQ. CDR3 in amino acids: CASSLGQGQTQYF. CDR3 bases: TGCGCCAGCAGCTTGGGCCAGGGACAGACCCAGTACTTC.

The chain employs TRBV7-2 and TRBJ1-2; D unresolved. Trimming removed 1 base from V and 6 bases from J, with 9 bases in between. The germline CDR1 and CDR2 sequences are SGHTA and FQGNSA. CDR3 length: 13 amino acids. The CDR3 region has the DNA TGTGCCAGCAGCTTAGAGCAAGCAGATGGCTACACCTTC. It specifies CASSLEQADGYTF. The full variable domain, its missing parts supplied by reference TRBV7-2 and TRBJ1-2, is GAGVSQSPSNKVTEKGKDVELRCDPISGHTALYWYRQSLGQGLEFLIYFQGNSAPDKSGLPSDRFSAERTGGSVSTLTIQRTQQEDSAVYLCASSLEQADGYTFGSGTRLTVV.

This clonotype was counted a few times. The rearrangement uses TRBV12-3 or TRBV12-4 and TRBJ2-2; 9 bases are shared with TRBD1. V lost 6 bases to trimming and J lost 6 bases; unmatched junction nucleotides: 14. The CDR3 sequence is 17 residues long. This CDR3 reads CASSPRTGAMSPGELFF. The CDR3, as DNA: TGTGCCAGCAGCCCTAGGACAGGGGCAATGAGTCCCGGGGAGCTGTTTTTT.

The V call is TRBV7-2, the J call TRBJ1-6; TRBD1 matches at 9 bases. Germline V gene data show CDR1 as SGHTA and CDR2 as FQGNSA. The junction had 16 bases not matched to a gene; V was cut back by 5 bases and J by 8 bases. The CDR3 length is 18 residues. CDR3 amino acids: CASSAKPLGQGKYSPLHF. Written as DNA, the CDR3 is TGTGCCAGCAGCGCAAAACCCTTGGGACAGGGAAAATATTCACCCCTCCACTTT.

This clonotype was recorded a few times. This chain links TRBV12-3 or TRBV12-4 with TRBJ1-3, with D uncertain. The V gene lost 6 bases and the J gene lost 4 bases, with 4 bases spanning the gap. The CDR3 spans 11 residues. The CDR3 coding sequence is TGTGCCAGCAGATACGGAAACACCATATATTTT. Amino acid sequence: CASRYGNTIYF.

The DNA of the CDR3 is TGTGCCAGCAGCCAAAACCCCACAGATACGCAGTATTTT. Encoded protein: CASSQNPTDTQYF. The V gene is TRBV3-1, the J gene TRBJ2-3; D ambiguous. Germline CDR1 LGHDT, CDR2 YNNKEL (reference sequence). Trimming cost V 2 bases and J 2 bases, with 5 bases left between them. CDR3 length: 13 amino acids.

This clonotype was counted ten times or more. V and J are TRBV12-3 or TRBV12-4 and TRBJ1-5; TRBD1 is a possible D gene (5 bases). The CDR3 is made up of 12 amino acids. V was trimmed by 5 bases and J by 11 bases, leaving 13 bases between them. The CDR3 sequence is CASSPQGYAQHF. The CDR3 nucleotides read TGTGCCAGCAGTCCGCAGGGCTACGCCCAGCATTTT.

Only a few counts were recorded for this clonotype. The genes are TRBV4-3 and TRBJ2-7, with 9 nucleotides matching TRBD1. The germline gives CDR1 LGHNA, CDR2 YSLEER. The V segment lost 4 bases and the J segment 5 bases; nucleotides outside the gene matches: 12. This CDR3 contains 16 residues. Here the CDR3 DNA reads TGCGCCAGCAGCCCGTACCGGGACAGGGTGGCAGACGAGCAGTACGTC. Amino acid sequence: CASSPYRDRVADEQYV.

For this clonotype: Germline is not matched at one junction end, which may reflect a read error. The V and J genes are TRBV6-5 and TRBJ1-6; unclear D gene. The CDR3 has 16 amino acids. Germline V CDR1 and CDR2: MNHEY, SVGAGI. This CDR3 reads CASSGTEGISNSPLQF. The CDR3 coding sequence is TGTGCCAGCAGTGGAACCGAGGGTATTAGTAATTCACCCCTCCAATTT.

V gene TRBV7-3 combines with J gene TRBJ2-5, with 11 bases that match TRBD2. Germline V lookup: CDR1 SGHTA, CDR2 FQGTGA. The CDR3 spans 15 residues. V lost 5 bases and J lost 4; bases outside the gene matches: 6. Here the CDR3 reads CASSPRLAGIETQYF. CDR3 nucleotide sequence: TGTGCCAGCAGCCCGCGACTAGCGGGGATAGAGACCCAGTACTTC.

This clonotype was observed many times. This chain joins TRBV7-2 and TRBJ2-3; D is perhaps TRBD2 (6 bases). CDR3 length: 16 amino acids. Germline V gives CDR1 SGHTA, CDR2 FQGNSA. Trimming removed 3 bases from V and 0 bases from J, with 13 bases in between. In nucleotides, the CDR3 is TGTGCCAGCAGCTTCCCGCCGGGGGTAAGCACAGATACGCAGTATTTT. Translating it yields CASSFPPGVSTDTQYF.

This chain links TRBV7-7 with TRBJ2-5, with D unclear. Germline V gene lookup returns CDR1 SSHAT and CDR2 FNYEAQ (reference sequence). This CDR3 contains 14 residues. The V gene lost 5 bases and the J gene lost 5 bases, with 15 bases spanning the gap. The CDR3 sequence: CASSLNRVGETQYF. The CDR3 coding sequence is TGTGCCAGCAGCCTAAATAGGGTCGGCGAGACCCAGTACTTC.

The gene calls are TRBV12-3 or TRBV12-4 and TRBJ2-2; TRBD2 matches at 7 bases. V lost 6 bases to trimming and J lost 1 base; unmatched junction nucleotides: 17. The length of the CDR3 is 19 residues. Here the CDR3 reads CASSLDGYLAVENTGELFF. For the CDR3, the DNA is TGTGCCAGCAGCCTAGATGGATATCTAGCGGTGGAGAACACCGGGGAGCTGTTTTTT.

This clonotype was picked up many times. This chain's CDR3 is CSVEGYLARGSYNEQFF. DNA of the CDR3: TGCAGCGTTGAAGGCTATCTCGCGAGGGGCTCCTACAATGAGCAGTTCTTC. The chain combines TRBV29-1 with TRBJ2-1; D could derive from TRBD1 or TRBD2 (5 bases each). CDR3 length equals 17 residues. Germline CDR1 SQVTM, CDR2 ANQGSEA. V was shortened by 1 base and J by 0 bases, with 16 bases between the two germline ends.

The table lists this clonotype with a few counts. The chain has TRBV5-1 and TRBJ2-4; D possibly corresponds to TRBD2 (6 bases). Between the trimmed V and J ends, which lost 4 bases and 0 bases, there was a span of 8 bases. CDR1 is SGHRS, CDR2 YFSETQ, per germline. This CDR3 is 14 amino acids long. CDR3 protein: CASSPGVAKNIQYF. The CDR3 DNA follows: TGCGCCAGCAGCCCGGGAGTAGCCAAAAACATTCAGTACTTC.

This clonotype came up many times. The gene calls are TRBV5-1 and TRBJ2-1; D perhaps matches TRBD1 (6 bases). The CDR3 has 13 residues. Germline V gene sequence: CDR1 SGHRS, CDR2 YFSETQ. The germline V and J ends were trimmed by 4 bases and 6 bases, with 11 bases remaining between them. CDR3 bases: TGCGCCAGCAGCGGTGTGGACAGCAATGAGCAGTTCTTC. Protein sequence: CASSGVDSNEQFF.

This clonotype turned up a few times. The rearrangement uses TRBV6-5 and TRBJ2-7; D not resolved. Germline lookup yields CDR1 MNHEY and CDR2 SVGAGI. V was trimmed by 5 bases and J by 2 bases, leaving 13 bases between them. The CDR3 runs 14 residues. As DNA, the CDR3 is TGTGCCAGCAGTGGTAGAAGTGGCCCCTACGAGCAGTACTTC. Translation: CASSGRSGPYEQYF.

The chain has TRBV20-1 and TRBJ1-5, with TRBD1 matching over 9 bases. Germline V lookup: CDR1 DFQATT, CDR2 SNEGSKA (reference sequence). The CDR3 loop spans 16 amino acids. Trimming at V came to 5 bases and at J to 6 bases, leaving 14 bases not matched to a gene. CDR3 sequence reads: CSAPRNTGGFAQPQHF. DNA for the CDR3: TGCAGTGCTCCTAGAAACACAGGGGGCTTCGCTCAGCCCCAGCATTTT.

The chain links TRBV3-1 to TRBJ1-3, with a weak D call TRBD1 (5 bases). Trimming removed 3 bases at V and 4 bases at J, with 10 bases between. There are 14 residues in the CDR3. Germline values: CDR1 LGHDT, CDR2 YNNKEL (reference sequence). The CDR3 protein is CASSQGTRGNTIYF. As DNA, the CDR3 is TGTGCCAGCAGCCAGGGGACCAGAGGAAACACCATATATTTT.

This clonotype has a handful of counts. The chain links TRBV4-3 to TRBJ2-1, with 10 bases fitting TRBD2. Germline V lookup: CDR1 LGHNA, CDR2 YSLEER. The CDR3 loop spans 16 amino acids. Trimming at V came to 0 bases and at J to 10 bases, leaving 9 bases not matched to a gene. Here the CDR3 reads CASSQDLQRGGREQFF. The CDR3 coding sequence is TGCGCCAGCAGCCAAGATCTTCAGCGGGGGGGCCGGGAGCAGTTCTTC.